Below, 9 T cell receptor beta chains from the same sample are listed, as sequenced in a study of T cells in Graves' hyperthyroidism and ophthalmopathy. Regions amplified from RNA transcripts were the TCR beta CDR3 regions. The TCR CDR3 was amplified in a first-round RT-PCR using the HTBI primer set. One entry per CDR3 protein, called by TCRdb with MiXCR from the multiplex PCR reads. The table records over 350,000 distinct CDR3 sequences, around 15% of them present only once. The sample consisted of blood. Receptors originate from a man between 50 and 59 years old with Graves' ophthalmopathy.

This clonotype has ten or more counts. CDR3 sequence (DNA): TGTGCCAGCAGCCAGACGACTAGCGGGAGCACAGATACGCAGTATTTT. The encoded protein is CASSQTTSGSTDTQYF. V and J are TRBV3-1 and TRBJ2-3; TRBD2 aligns across 10 bases. Germline CDR1 reads LGHDT; CDR2 reads YNNKEL (reference sequence). This CDR3 has 16 amino acids. J gave up 0 bases and V 3 bases, and 3 bases lay outside the gene matches.

In this sample, this clonotype turned up many times. This chain links TRBV3-1 with TRBJ2-7; D ambiguous. V lost 0 bases and J 9 bases, leaving 6 bases between the germline ends. The CDR3 contains 11 residues. The germline V gene encodes CDR1 LGHDT and CDR2 YNNKEL (reference sequence). Here the CDR3 reads CASSQDERQYF. The DNA for the CDR3 is TGTGCCAGCAGCCAAGATGAGCGGCAGTACTTC.

V gene TRBV27 combines with J gene TRBJ2-7, with 7 bases fitting TRBD2. CDR3 length: 15 residues. Germline CDR1 MNHEY, CDR2 SMNVEV (reference sequence). Unmatched junction bases numbered 9, after V lost 4 bases and J lost 3 bases. CDR3 amino acids: CASSSPAGANYEQYF. CDR3 DNA: TGTGCCAGCAGTTCCCCCGCGGGAGCGAACTACGAGCAGTACTTC.

At least ten counts were recorded for this clonotype. J is TRBJ1-1 and V is TRBV6-1; weak D call: TRBD1 (5 bases). Germline assignment: CDR1 MNHNS and CDR2 SASEGT. The CDR3 spans 15 residues. The germline V and J ends were trimmed by 7 bases and 0 bases, with 15 bases remaining between them. The CDR3 nucleotides are TGTGCCAGCATAGGCAACCAGGGAATGAACACTGAAGCTTTCTTT. It specifies CASIGNQGMNTEAFF.

This clonotype was counted many times. The genes are TRBV2 and TRBJ2-3, with 8 bases that match TRBD2. Trimming cost V 4 bases and J 5 bases; bases outside gene matches: 11. Germline V gene sequence: CDR1 SNHLY, CDR2 FYNNEI. This CDR3 region has 16 residues. CDR3 bases: TGTGCCAGCAGTGTGAAGCGGGAGAGTAGCGGAGATACGCAGTATTTT. Translation: CASSVKRESSGDTQYF. The full variable domain, with the rest looked up from reference TRBV2 and TRBJ2-3, is EPEVTQTPSHQVTQMGQEVILRCVPISNHLYFYWYRQILGQKVEFLVSFYNNEISEKSEIFDDQFSVERPDGSNFTLKIRSTKLEDSAMYFCASSVKRESSGDTQYFGPGTRLTVL.

This clonotype was found a few times. The rearrangement links TRBV4-2 to TRBJ2-2; D gene ambiguous. Per the germline V gene, CDR1 is LGHNA and CDR2 is YNFKEQ. Trimming took off 4 bases at V and 1 base at J, with 13 bases between the two ends. This CDR3 has 16 amino acids. CDR3 loop: CASSPFTDENTGELFF. As DNA, the CDR3 is TGTGCCAGCAGCCCCTTCACGGACGAGAACACCGGGGAGCTGTTTTTT.

Only a few counts were recorded for this clonotype. The CDR3 here is CATSQAYNEQFF. The CDR3, as DNA: TGTGCCACCAGTCAGGCCTACAATGAGCAGTTCTTC. The chain carries TRBV24-1 and TRBJ2-1, with D hard to call. CDR1 and CDR2 from the germline V gene are KGHDR and SFDVKD. The CDR3 has 12 amino acids. V was clipped by 6 bases and J by 2 bases, with 4 bases between them.

CDR3 bases: TGCGCCAGCAGCGTGGACAGGGGGGACGGGGAGCTGTTTTTT. This translates into CASSVDRGDGELFF. The chain links TRBV5-1 to TRBJ2-2; 10 nucleotides line up with TRBD1. The CDR3 is 14 residues long. The V gene's germline CDR1 is SGHRS and CDR2 YFSETQ. V lost 4 bases, J lost 7 bases, and 4 bases stayed unmatched. The entire variable domain, with the rest obtained from reference TRBV5-1 and TRBJ2-2, is as follows: KAGVTQTPRYLIKTRGQQVTLSCSPISGHRSVSWYQQTPGQGLQFLFEYFSETQRNKGNFPGRFSGRQFSNSRSEMNVSTLELGDSALYLCASSVDRGDGELFFGEGSRLTVL.

This clonotype was picked up many times. This chain links TRBV4-2 with TRBJ2-7; 8 nucleotides agree with TRBD2. Germline V gene data show CDR1 as LGHNA and CDR2 as YNFKEQ. This CDR3 is 14 amino acids long. J lost 7 bases, V lost 0 bases, and 5 bases had no gene match. The CDR3 loop is CASSQDLGGREQYF. In DNA, the CDR3 is TGTGCCAGCAGCCAAGATCTTGGCGGGAGGGAGCAGTACTTC.